The sequence of this T cell receptor (beta chain) was determined in a study of a mutant IDH1 vaccine in newly diagnosed glioma. Whole-study context: Most had both radiotherapy and temozolomide beforehand; others had only one.

Time point meaning: week 5, during vaccination. Vaccinated patients received 300 ug of mutant IDH1 20-mer peptide per dose, with topical imiquimod. On this clone: Antigen unknown.

V lost 5 bases to trimming and J lost 0 bases; unmatched junction nucleotides: 9. This CDR3 is built from 18 residues. The germline CDR1 and CDR2 sequences are SEHNR and FQNEAQ (reference sequence). The data were produced by immunoSEQ multiplex PCR, yet TCRdb's version contains in-frame clones alone and is incomplete. Of about 54,000 clones in the sample, 80% to 85% were seen once. This chain uses TRBV7-9 with TRBJ2-6; TRBD1 matches 8 bases. The specimen comprised PBMCs, sampled from a glioma patient whose treatment included an IDH1 peptide vaccine. The source is a young man with glioma. CDR3 sequence: CASSAPRDRLSGANVLTF. The CDR3 DNA sequence: TGTGCCAGCAGCGCACCCCGGGACAGGCTCTCTGGGGCCAACGTCCTGACTTTC.